A single sample gave rise to the 20 T cell receptor beta chains below, sequenced in a study of tumor-infiltrating lymphocytes in primary liver carcinoma. RNA isolated from unsorted whole blood supplied the blood RNA, with germline DNA also extracted. Using a constant-region primer together with ProtoScript II reverse transcriptase, TCR beta cDNA was made from 500 ng of total RNA. For TCR beta, libraries were produced by three nested multiplex PCR rounds using slightly modified ARM-PCR. Each of the first two PCR rounds ran nine to ten cycles with TRBV1-TRBV30 forward and C-beta reverse primers. TCRdb fed the multiplex PCR reads into MiXCR, producing one record per CDR3 protein. The sample records fewer than 250,000 distinct CDR3 sequences, about 61% being singletons. The material sequenced was peripheral blood. All receptors derive from a woman in her sixties with primary liver carcinoma and hepatitis B virus infection.

This clonotype has ten or more counts. V and J are TRBV12-3 or TRBV12-4 and TRBJ2-2; D may be TRBD2 (6 bases). The CDR3 runs to 15 residues. Trimming shortened V by 7 bases and J by 3 bases, and 15 bases separated the two germline ends. The CDR3 nucleotides are TGTGCCAGCAACTTGGGGCGGGGCTACACCGGGGAGCTGTTTTTT. It translates to CASNLGRGYTGELFF.

The chain joins TRBV28 to TRBJ2-2; possibly TRBD1 for D (6 bases). Germline CDR1 MDHEN, CDR2 SYDVKM. CDR3 size: 14 residues. V was trimmed by 7 bases and J by 1 base, leaving 10 bases between them. Written as DNA, the CDR3 is TGTGCCAGCAAACCGACAGGGAACACCGGGGAGCTGTTTTTT. This sequence encodes CASKPTGNTGELFF.

About this clonotype itself: At one of its ends the junction is not consistent with the germline gene, which may arise from a read error. The chain uses TRBV7-7 and TRBJ2-1, with TRBD2 matching 7 bases. The length of the CDR3 is 15 residues. Germline loops: CDR1 SSHAT, CDR2 FNYEAQ (reference sequence). In DNA form, the CDR3 reads TGTGCTAGCAGCTCCGGACTTGCGGGAGCTCAAGAGCAGTTCTTC. It encodes CASSSGLAGAQEQFF. Variable domain in full (rest from reference TRBV7-7 and TRBJ2-1): GAGVSQSPRYKVTKRGQDVTLRCDPISSHATLYWYQQALGQGPEFLTYFNYEAQPDKSGLPSDRFSAERPEGSISTLTIQRTEQRDSAMYRCASSSGLAGAQEQFFGPGTRLTVL.

To note about this clonotype: A much larger clone sits a single nucleotide away, making a read error possible. The chain couples TRBV6-1 to TRBJ2-1; possibly TRBD2 for D (5 bases). This CDR3 is built from 15 residues. Per the germline V gene, CDR1 is MNHNS and CDR2 is SASEGT. Trimming pared 4 bases from V and 6 bases from J, leaving 16 bases between. CDR3 in amino acids: CASSGRTSLTNEQFF. The DNA for the CDR3 is TGTGCCAGCAGTGGAAGGACTTCCCTTACCAATGAGCAGTTCTTC.

This rearrangement joins TRBV11-2 to TRBJ1-6, with D uncertain. The CDR3 is 14 amino acids. Germline V gene data show CDR1 as SGHAT and CDR2 as FQNNGV. The CDR3 protein is CTNSLQPLNSPLHF. The CDR3, as DNA: TGTACCAACAGCTTACAGCCTCTTAATTCACCCCTCCACTTT.

About this clonotype itself: It is likely a read error, because the conserved phenylalanine at the end of the CDR3 is missing. This rearrangement joins TRBV11-3 to TRBJ2-6; D possibly corresponds to TRBD1 (5 bases). The CDR3 length is 14 residues. From germline, CDR1 is SGHNT and CDR2 YENEEA. The CDR3 nucleotides read TGTGCCAGCAGCCCACGAGATGGGGCCAACATCCTGACTCTC. Encoded protein: CASSPRDGANILTL.

This clonotype has more than one count but fewer than ten. The rearrangement links TRBV7-9 to TRBJ2-4, with TRBD2 matching over 7 bases. Per the germline V gene, CDR1 is SEHNR and CDR2 is FQNEAQ (reference sequence). V gave up 3 bases and J gave up 0 bases; unmatched junction bases: 5. The CDR3 contains 16 residues. The CDR3 protein is CASSFGEGLAKNIQYF. CDR3 in DNA: TGTGCCAGCAGCTTTGGGGAGGGATTAGCCAAAAACATTCAGTACTTC.

Worth noting for this clonotype: A much more abundant neighbour one base away suggests this may be a read error. The V gene is TRBV30, the J gene TRBJ2-3; unclear D gene. The CDR3 is made up of 14 amino acids. V was cut by 3 bases and J by 3 bases, with 13 bases left in between. The V gene's germline CDR1 is GTSNPN and CDR2 SVGIG (reference sequence). This CDR3 is CAWRLERETDTQYF. The CDR3 DNA is TGTGCCTGGAGGCTGGAAAGGGAAACAGATACGCAGTATTTT.

A note on this clonotype: One junction end does not reproduce the germline sequence, and a read error may be involved. The chain is built from TRBV11-3 and TRBJ1-1, with 7 bases lining up with TRBD1. The CDR3 runs 15 residues. CDR1 and CDR2 from the germline V gene are SGHNT and YENEEA. The CDR3 nucleotides read TGTGCCAGCAACGGCCCGGGACAGACGAACACTGAGGCTTTCTTT. It specifies CASNGPGQTNTEAFF.

This rearrangement joins TRBV9 to TRBJ2-5; D is ambiguous. The CDR3 consists of 15 residues. The V gene lost 0 bases and the J gene lost 5 bases, with 14 bases spanning the gap. Germline CDR1 and CDR2: SGDLS and YYNGEE. The CDR3 loop reads CASSVGMSQGETQYF. CDR3 coding DNA: TGTGCCAGCAGCGTAGGAATGTCTCAAGGGGAGACCCAGTACTTC.

This clonotype was detected ten times or more. The chain combines TRBV11-3 with TRBJ2-7; 10 nucleotides align to TRBD1. CDR3 length: 15 amino acids. CDR1 is SGHNT and CDR2 is YENEEA in the germline V gene. Losses at the gene ends were 3 bases for V and 2 bases for J; bases not matched to a gene: 4. DNA for the CDR3: TGTGCCAGCAGCTTCCCGGGACAGGGGACCTACGAGCAGTACTTC. It encodes CASSFPGQGTYEQYF.

Notes on this clonotype: The junction shows a germline mismatch at one end, possibly a read error. This sequence joins TRBV11-2 and TRBJ1-2, with 7 bases matching TRBD1. This CDR3 is built from 15 residues. Per the germline V gene, CDR1 is SGHAT and CDR2 is FQNNGV. The CDR3 loop reads CASSSYRGENYDYTF. DNA of the CDR3: TGTGCCAGCAGCTCATACAGGGGAGAGAACTATGACTACACCTTC.

Details on this clonotype: One junction end does not reproduce the germline sequence, and a read error may be involved. This sequence joins TRBV30 and TRBJ1-5; a weak D match, TRBD1 (5 bases). The length of the CDR3 is 12 residues. The V gene's germline CDR1 is GTSNPN and CDR2 SVGIG (reference sequence). Here the CDR3 reads CAWSQGGQPQRF. The CDR3 DNA is TGTGCCTGGAGCCAGGGCGGTCAGCCCCAGCGTTTT.

The table lists this clonotype with a few counts. The genes are TRBV28 and TRBJ1-1; D is uncertain. The CDR3 runs 16 residues. Germline V lookup: CDR1 MDHEN, CDR2 SYDVKM. V was cut by 4 bases and J by 2 bases, with 17 bases left in between. The CDR3, as DNA: TGTGCCAGCAGTTACGTACGCCCTAACACCAACACTGAAGCTTTCTTT. Its protein product is CASSYVRPNTNTEAFF. Together with reference TRBV28 and TRBJ1-1, the CDR3 gives the full variable domain: DVKVTQSSRYLVKRTGEKVFLECVQDMDHENMFWYRQDPGLGLRLIYFSYDVKMKEKGDIPEGYSVSREKKERFSLILESASTNQTSMYLCASSYVRPNTNTEAFFGQGTRLTVV.

As for this clonotype: A much larger clone sits a single nucleotide away, making a read error possible. The rearrangement joins TRBV7-8 to TRBJ1-6, with D maybe TRBD1 (6 bases). The CDR3 is 14 amino acids. CDR1 is SGHVS and CDR2 is FQNEAQ in the germline V gene. The DNA of the CDR3 is TGTGCCAGCGGCTTAACAGGGCAAAATTCACCCCTCCACTTT. It is translated as CASGLTGQNSPLHF.

Remarks on this clonotype: This CDR3 is missing its conserved last phenylalanine or tryptophan, likely due to a read error. In nucleotides, the CDR3 is TGTGCCAGCCGTGACCCGGGACAGGGCTACCGGGAAAAACTGTTTTAT. The encoded protein is CASRDPGQGYREKLFY. The chain is built from TRBV6-6 and TRBJ1-4; 9 nucleotides align to TRBD1. CDR1 is MNHNY, CDR2 SVGAGI, per germline (reference sequence). The CDR3 spans 16 residues. Germline trimming cut 8 bases from V and 8 bases from J; bases unmatched to any gene: 15.

Regarding this clonotype: Possible read error: a much larger clone is one base away. The genes are TRBV6-6 and TRBJ1-5; D unresolved. Trimming took off 2 bases at V and 3 bases at J, with 8 bases between the two ends. This CDR3 region has 14 residues. Germline V gene data show CDR1 as MNHNY and CDR2 as SVGAGI (reference sequence). CDR3 DNA: TGTGCCAGCAGTTACCTACTTAACAATCAGCCCCAGCATTTT. It encodes CASSYLLNNQPQHF.

This clonotype showed up just a few times. This may come from a read error, since a much larger clone is one base off. The V call is TRBV29-1, the J call TRBJ2-5, with 7 bases lining up with TRBD2. The CDR3 runs to 12 residues. Germline V lookup: CDR1 SQVTM, CDR2 ANQGSEA. The CDR3 protein is CNVAGAGETQYF. In DNA form, the CDR3 reads TGCAACGTCGCGGGAGCCGGAGAGACCCAGTACTTC.

With respect to this clonotype: A much larger clone lies a single base off, so this may be a read error. The genes are TRBV6-5 and TRBJ1-2; 7 nucleotides align to TRBD1. The CDR3 has 12 amino acids. V was clipped by 6 bases and J by 12 bases; unmatched bases: 10. Germline loops: CDR1 MNHEY, CDR2 SVGAGI. The CDR3 spells CASSSTGFGHTF. The CDR3 DNA is TGTGCCAGCAGCTCGACAGGGTTCGGCCACACCTTC.

Of note for this clonotype: This could be a read error, since a much larger clone is one nucleotide away. This likely comes from a read error, as the CDR3 has no conserved phenylalanine or tryptophan at its end. The chain recombines TRBV6-2 or TRBV6-3 with TRBJ2-7; D may be TRBD2 (6 bases). Trimming pared 6 bases from V and 0 bases from J, leaving 15 bases between. The CDR3 consists of 15 residues. Germline V gene sequence: CDR1 MNHEY, CDR2 SVGEGT. CDR3 DNA sequence: TGTGCCAGCAGCCTGGGGACTCTAAGCTCCTACGAGCAGTACCTC. Translated: CASSLGTLSSYEQYL.